The 23 T cell receptor beta chains below were found in one sample sequenced in a study of blood T cell repertoires in COVID-19. Some clones are missing from TCRdb's copy, which holds only in-frame ones; the method was immunoSEQ multiplex PCR. The table shows approximately 68,000 clones, with approximately 79% occurring only once. Sequencing was done on a sample of peripheral blood. These receptors came from a man older than 75 with active COVID-19.

The chain links TRBV20-1 to TRBJ2-6; D not certain. CDR1 and CDR2 from the germline V gene are DFQATT and SNEGSKA (reference sequence). With 3 bases removed from V and 2 bases from J, the gap between germline ends came to 5 bases. This CDR3 comprises 13 residues. This CDR3 is CSASLPGANVLTF. The CDR3 nucleotides read TGCAGTGCTAGTCTTCCTGGGGCCAACGTCCTGACTTTC.

V and J are TRBV6-2 or TRBV6-3 and TRBJ2-2; tentatively, D is TRBD2 (5 bases). CDR1 is MNHEY and CDR2 is SVGEGT in the germline V gene. The CDR3 consists of 15 residues. V lost 0 bases and J lost 5, with 10 bases in between. CDR3 residues: CASSYSYRGTGELFF. In DNA, the CDR3 is TGTGCCAGCAGTTACTCGTATCGGGGTACCGGGGAGCTGTTTTTT.

The chain couples TRBV2 to TRBJ2-7; 8 bases are a match to TRBD1. CDR3 length: 13 residues. Looked up from germline, CDR1 is SNHLY and CDR2 is FYNNEI. With V trimmed by 9 bases and J by 4 bases, 8 bases remained unmatched. The CDR3 coding sequence is TGTGCCAGTACAGGGGGTGGGAGGTACGAGCAGTACTTC. Residues: CASTGGGRYEQYF.

This sequence joins TRBV19 and TRBJ2-7; 8 nucleotides agree with TRBD1. Per germline, CDR1 LNHDA and CDR2 SQIVND (reference sequence). The CDR3 contains 15 residues. Losses at the gene ends were 3 bases for V and 2 bases for J; bases not matched to a gene: 6. As DNA, the CDR3 is TGTGCCAGTAGTATGGGACAGGCAAAGACCTACGAGCAGTACTTC. Translating gives CASSMGQAKTYEQYF.

This chain joins TRBV5-1 and TRBJ2-4; 7 bases are shared with TRBD2. CDR1 and CDR2 from the germline V gene are SGHRS and YFSETQ. The CDR3 is made up of 15 amino acids. V dropped 6 bases and J dropped 0; count of bases not matched to a gene: 6. The CDR3 loop is CASKIAGTAKNIQYF. The CDR3 bases are TGCGCCAGCAAAATAGCGGGTACAGCCAAAAACATTCAGTACTTC.

The CDR3 bases are TGTGCCAGCAGCTCGGTGGGGCCAGATACGCAGTATTTT. Translated: CASSSVGPDTQYF. The J gene is TRBJ2-3, the V gene TRBV7-3; possibly TRBD1 for D (5 bases). V lost 4 bases and J 4 bases, leaving 9 bases between the germline ends. The V gene's germline CDR1 is SGHTA and CDR2 FQGTGA. The CDR3 covers 13 residues.

The rearrangement joins TRBV6-5 to TRBJ2-5, with D hard to call. Trimming took off 0 bases at V and 5 bases at J, with 13 bases between the two ends. Germline V lookup: CDR1 MNHEY, CDR2 SVGAGI. This CDR3 has 15 amino acids. The CDR3 spells CASSYSGSTSETQYF. For the CDR3, the DNA is TGTGCCAGCAGTTACTCCGGGTCAACTTCCGAGACCCAGTACTTC.

The gene calls are TRBV4-2 and TRBJ2-5, with 9 nucleotides matching TRBD1. This CDR3 contains 15 residues. The V and J ends lost 4 bases and 5 bases, in that order; junction bases with no gene match: 8. The germline CDR1 and CDR2 sequences are LGHNA and YNFKEQ. The DNA of the CDR3 is TGTGCCAGCAGCCCGCCGGGACAGGGCATGGAGACCCAGTACTTC. Translating it yields CASSPPGQGMETQYF.

A remark on this clone: The identical CDR3 is also encoded by other nucleotide sequences in the sample. The J gene is TRBJ2-7, the V gene TRBV28; D ambiguous. The germline V gene has CDR1 MDHEN and CDR2 SYDVKM. Trimming took 5 bases from V and 3 from J, leaving 5 bases between them. The CDR3 is 11 residues long. The CDR3 region has the DNA TGTGCCAGCAGTCCCAACTACGAGCAGTACTTC. Residues: CASSPNYEQYF.

This chain links TRBV7-2 with TRBJ1-5; 7 nucleotides line up with TRBD1. CDR1 and CDR2 (germline): SGHTA, FQGNSA. CDR3 length: 14 amino acids. V lost 5 bases and J lost 3; bases outside the gene matches: 4. This CDR3 is CASSPGQNNQPQHF. The CDR3 nucleotides are TGTGCCAGCAGCCCGGGACAGAACAATCAGCCCCAGCATTTT.

Details on this clone: The same CDR3 can be traced to other DNA sequences in this sample. The chain carries TRBV7-2 and TRBJ2-7, with D possibly being TRBD2 (6 bases). CDR1 SGHTA and CDR2 FQGNSA come from the germline V gene. Trimming pared 0 bases from V and 2 bases from J, leaving 8 bases between. The CDR3 length is 14 residues. CDR3 protein: CASSLAGGTYEQYF. Here the CDR3 DNA reads TGTGCCAGCAGCTTAGCCGGCGGGACCTACGAGCAGTACTTC.

As regards this clone: Germline and junction disagree at one end, which may indicate a read error. The chain uses TRBV7-9 and TRBJ2-5, with D perhaps matching TRBD2 (5 bases). This CDR3 contains 17 residues. Germline V CDR1 and CDR2: SEHNR, FQNEAQ (reference sequence). CDR3: CASSLGLDGGALETQYF. In nucleotides, the CDR3 is TGTGCCAGCAGTTTAGGACTGGACGGAGGAGCCCTAGAGACCCAGTACTTC.

The chain uses TRBV2 and TRBJ2-2; D remains ambiguous. This CDR3 has 16 residues. Per the germline V gene, CDR1 is SNHLY and CDR2 is FYNNEI. Trimming stripped 3 bases from V and 0 bases from J, with 11 bases between. CDR3 amino acids: CASSDRGQTNTGELFF. In nucleotides, the CDR3 is TGTGCCAGCAGTGACCGTGGTCAGACGAACACCGGGGAGCTGTTTTTT.

The chain combines TRBV23-1 with TRBJ2-2; 7 bases agree with TRBD1. TRBV23-1 is an ORF, and what it does is uncertain. With 0 bases clipped from V and 5 bases from J, the junction kept 6 bases outside the gene matches. The CDR3 runs 16 residues. CDR3 sequence reads: CASSQSPDRSTGELFF. CDR3 DNA: TGCGCCAGCAGTCAATCCCCGGACAGGTCAACCGGGGAGCTGTTTTTT.

V and J are TRBV5-5 and TRBJ2-1; 8 nucleotides line up with TRBD1. The CDR3 runs to 14 residues. The junction had 6 bases not matched to a gene; V was cut back by 4 bases and J by 6 bases. The germline CDR1 and CDR2 sequences are SGHKS and YYEKEE (reference sequence). CDR3 residues: CASSMDRVGNEQFF. CDR3 DNA: TGTGCCAGCAGCATGGACAGGGTTGGCAATGAGCAGTTCTTC.

The count of this clone is one. This chain links TRBV7-2 with TRBJ1-4; D uncertain. The CDR3 is made up of 14 amino acids. CDR1 and CDR2 from the germline V gene are SGHTA and FQGNSA. Deletions cut 0 bases from V and 8 bases from J, with 10 bases between. CDR3 nucleotides: TGTGCCAGCAGCTTAGCGGGAGGGTGGGAAAAACTGTTTTTT. Translation gives CASSLAGGWEKLFF.

Here the CDR3 DNA reads TGTGCCACCATAAGCCGCACAGATACGCAGTATTTT. It translates to CATISRTDTQYF. The gene calls are TRBV19 and TRBJ2-3, with D unclear. V was pared by 10 bases and J by 1 base, with 9 bases between. CDR1 and CDR2 (germline): LNHDA, SQIVND (reference sequence). The CDR3 length is 12 residues. Using reference TRBV19 and TRBJ2-3 for the parts outside the CDR3, the full variable domain is DGGITQSPKYLFRKEGQNVTLSCEQNLNHDAMYWYRQDPGQGLRLIYYSQIVNDFQKGDIAEGYSVSREKKESFPLTVTSAQKNPTAFYLCATISRTDTQYFGPGTRLTVL.

The rearrangement uses TRBV5-1 and TRBJ1-2; tentative D call: TRBD1 (5 bases). V lost 4 bases and J lost 3, with 16 bases in between. The V gene's germline CDR1 is SGHRS and CDR2 YFSETQ. This CDR3 is 15 amino acids long. The CDR3 reads CASSPGGGQDYGYTF. The CDR3 nucleotides read TGCGCCAGCAGCCCGGGAGGCGGACAAGACTATGGCTACACCTTC.

This clone was observed once. Compared with germline, one end of the junction differs, possibly owing to a read error. The chain uses TRBV10-3 and TRBJ1-1; weak D call: TRBD1 (5 bases). The CDR3 totals 13 residues. CDR1 is ENHRY and CDR2 is SYGVKD in the germline V gene. CDR3 bases: TGTGCCATCAGGGGCCAGGGATACACGGAAGCTTTCTTT. It translates to CAIRGQGYTEAFF.

The chain combines TRBV3-1 (or the pseudogene TRBV3-2) with TRBJ2-3, with 8 bases fitting TRBD2. The CDR3 is 18 residues long. V lost 4 bases and J lost 4; bases outside the gene matches: 16. Germline CDR1 LGHDT, CDR2 YNNKEL (reference sequence). The CDR3 protein is CASSPYTGQRGKADTQYF. For the CDR3, the DNA is TGTGCCAGCAGCCCATACACCGGACAGCGGGGGAAGGCAGATACGCAGTATTTT.

This clone is a singleton in its sample. V usage is TRBV7-8 and J usage is TRBJ1-1; possibly TRBD1 for D (5 bases). The germline V gene has CDR1 SGHVS and CDR2 FQNEAQ. CDR3 length: 13 amino acids. V was pared by 5 bases and J by 1 base, with 8 bases between. CDR3 sequence reads: CASSQDTNTEAFF. The CDR3 region has the DNA TGTGCCAGCAGCCAGGACACGAACACTGAAGCTTTCTTT.

The J gene is TRBJ2-7, the V gene TRBV5-1, with a weak D call TRBD2 (6 bases). With 0 bases removed from V and 7 bases from J, the gap between germline ends came to 14 bases. The CDR3 totals 14 residues. From germline, CDR1 is SGHRS and CDR2 YFSETQ. CDR3 loop: CASSLVEGSREQYF. CDR3 coding DNA: TGCGCCAGCAGCTTGGTGGAGGGTTCCCGGGAGCAGTACTTC.

The rearrangement links TRBV12-3 or TRBV12-4 to TRBJ2-3; D is unclear. V shed 6 bases and J shed 0 bases, with 7 bases lying between them. CDR3 length: 13 amino acids. The CDR3 DNA is TGTGCCAGCAGGCTATCAAGCACAGATACGCAGTATTTT. Its protein is CASRLSSTDTQYF.